The source of this T cell receptor (beta chain) is a study of OX40 agonist ivuxolimab in advanced cancers. General study findings and limits: By week 6 at 0.1 to 3.0 mg/kg, blood CD4+ and CD8+ T cells had expanded clonally. On average, CD8+ T cells showed a greater number of expanded clones than CD4+. The work left the antigen specificity of expanded peripheral T cells undetermined.

With respect to this clone: Its antigen remains unknown.

The CDR3 is made up of 13 amino acids. Between the trimmed V and J ends, which lost 1 base and 3 bases, there was a span of 7 bases. Measured with immunoSEQ multiplex PCR; TCRdb has only the in-frame clones, and not every one. The sample yields more than 25,000 clones, 75% to 90% seen once. The sequencing used CD4+ or CD8+ T cells sorted from blood, collected in a trial of the OX40 agonist ivuxolimab. This TCR was recovered from an adult with an advanced solid tumor such as melanoma, head and neck, liver or kidney cancer. This rearrangement joins TRBV5-3 to TRBJ1-2; D gene uncertain. Being an ORF, TRBV5-3 has a function that is uncertain. The CDR3 loop is CARSLLRDYGYTF. CDR3 nucleotide sequence: TGTGCCAGAAGCTTGCTGAGGGACTATGGCTACACCTTC.